Described below is a single T cell receptor (beta chain) sequence and its context. Its antigen has not been determined. Base quality data are lacking; no much larger clone is found one base away. What this sample's time point label stands for: baseline before first vaccination. Interpreted using the paper, the treatment or condition label stands for: meningococcal conjugate vaccine given as trial control. The vaccinee samples were drawn from two UK trials, COV001 and COV002, one of which was a single-blind randomized controlled phase 2/3 trial testing AZD1222 (ChAdOx1 nCoV-19) in healthy adults. Trial participant PBMC samples were collected at day 0 and day 28 after the second dose for TCRbeta chain sequencing. The CDR3 regions of human TCRbeta chains were analyzed by immunosequencing. In the original analysis: Repertoire TCRs were matched against a reference library of SARS-CoV-2-specific TCRs generated with the MIRA antigen-specificity platform. Breadth meant the fraction of unique TCRs that were SARS-CoV-2-associated, whereas depth meant the fraction of total T cells that were SARS-CoV-2-associated. Using the MIRA data, every spike-specific TCR was mapped to the spike region that the TCR reacted to and assigned to either a CD4 or a CD8 class. Log10-transformed breadth and depth values were compared by one-way ANOVA with Sidak's multiple comparisons tests. TCRdb took over this immuneACCESS table, retaining in-frame rearrangements with V and J assigned. Such tables are incomplete; in checked studies, under half of the missing clones stem from an unresolved V gene, and the remainder is unexplained. The V and J calls and clone size are taken from that table; D and trimming were inferred from the DNA. In this sample the table shows some 150,000 clones, around 89% of which occur a single time. The ten largest make up 3% to 4% of the sample.

The CDR3 runs 13 residues from the cysteine to the phenylalanine. Only the CDR3 DNA stays, 39 bases, in frame from base 1. CDR1 and CDR2 (SGDLS, YYNGEE) derive from the germline V gene. V is reduced by 3 bases and J by 5 bases, leaving a spacing of 9 bases between them. This sample was taken from a study of T cell responses to AZD1222 COVID-19 vaccine (dated by TCRdb to 2020 to 2023). For the wider study: A total of 230 to 250 trial participants underwent TCR sequencing, of whom around 210 had received two doses of AZD1222 and around 25 had received two doses of the MenACWY control vaccine. Enrollment into the trials was organized by age into subgroups of 18-55, 56-69 and 70-plus years, and those subgroups contained roughly 160, 29 and 62 TCR-sequenced participants, respectively. Points the paper makes about the study in general: The 56-69-year group was small, and its depth increase did not reach significance, likely because of low power. Most participants were white British and females outnumbered males, and the authors suggested that clonal diversity may have been underestimated. No day 14 peak-response samples were available, so repertoires were characterized only after the peak T cell response. Conclusions about previously exposed vaccinees were limited because only a handful of AZD1222 recipients were SARS-CoV-2 seropositive at baseline. Spike-specific TCR breadth and depth rose significantly after two AZD1222 doses compared with day 0 and with MenACWY recipients. The whole spike protein was spanned by vaccine-associated CD4 TCRs, and dominant responses were seen in regions 160-218 and 743-854. Reportedly, almost half of the unique spike-specific TCRs recognized epitopes lying outside the regions that are mutated in the B.1.351 and B.1.1.7 variants.

The material was peripheral blood, obtained on day 0 of MenACWY control vaccination. The receptor's source is an adult in good health. Recombination connected TRBV9 to TRBJ2-1, with an unclear D gene assignment. The nucleotide sequence reads TGTGCCAGCAGCGGGCTGAGTCACAATGAGCAGTTCTTC. It specifies CASSGLSHNEQFF.